The next 27 T cell receptor beta chains were all read from a single sample in a study of T cells in Graves' hyperthyroidism and ophthalmopathy (dated by TCRdb to about 2019). Receptors were amplified or captured by multiplex PCR. The run used an Illumina HiSeq 2000. The TCR beta CDR3 regions were amplified from the RNA transcripts. The TCR CDR3 was subjected to a first round of RT-PCR using the HTBI primer set and the Qiagen OneStep RT-PCR kit. In-frame beta chains were kept once TCRdb had trimmed the public reads at Q25 with fastp and called clones with MiXCR. CDR3 protein sequences are deduplicated, and each keeps its most common genes and DNA. This sample is represented by a few hundred thousand distinct CDR3 sequences; less than 20% of them were singletons. The ten top clones hold around 40% of the sample. Sequenced input: blood. Every receptor here comes from a man aged 18 to 35 with Graves' ophthalmopathy.

This clonotype has only a few counts. The chain recombines TRBV7-9 with TRBJ2-3; 8 bases fit TRBD1. With V trimmed by 5 bases and J by 1 base, 14 bases remained unmatched. CDR1 SEHNR and CDR2 FQNEAQ come from the germline V gene (reference sequence). The CDR3 loop spans 18 amino acids. This chain's CDR3 is CASSPPGTGIIGTDTQYF. In DNA, the CDR3 is TGTGCCAGCAGCCCTCCCGGGACAGGTATAATTGGCACAGATACGCAGTATTTT.

With respect to this clonotype: A single base separates this from a much larger clone, so it may be a read error. The CDR3, as DNA: TGTGCCAGCAGTCCCGGGATAGCGTACCCGCTTCGGTACTTC. Protein product: CASSPGIAYPLRYF. The J gene is TRBJ2-5, the V gene TRBV12-3 or TRBV12-4, with a weak D call TRBD2 (5 bases). The CDR3 spans 14 residues. The V and J ends lost 5 bases and 13 bases respectively, with 23 bases between them.

This clonotype was seen repeatedly, ten times or more. V is TRBV11-1 and J is TRBJ1-1; TRBD1 matches 7 bases. Germline V gives CDR1 SGHAT, CDR2 FQDESV (reference sequence). The V gene end was trimmed by 5 bases and the J gene end by 5 bases; junction bases not matched to a gene: 8. The CDR3 spans 14 residues. As DNA, the CDR3 is TGTGCCAGCAGCATCAGGGGGGGCAGGACTGAAGCTTTCTTT. Residues: CASSIRGGRTEAFF.

This clonotype was recorded a few times. The rearrangement joins TRBV20-1 to TRBJ2-7; 9 bases align to TRBD2. CDR3 length: 15 residues. Germline CDR1 is DFQATT and CDR2 is SNEGSKA (reference sequence). With V trimmed by 0 bases and J by 5 bases, 8 bases remained unmatched. CDR3 loop: CSAREWRGGLNEQYF. As DNA, the CDR3 is TGCAGTGCTAGAGAGTGGCGGGGGGGCCTCAACGAGCAGTACTTC.

As to this clonotype: Being one base from a much bigger clone, this may be a read error. This chain uses TRBV20-1 with TRBJ1-1; TRBD1 matches 9 bases. Trimming at V came to 1 base and at J to 4 bases, leaving 7 bases not matched to a gene. Per germline, CDR1 DFQATT and CDR2 SNEGSKA (reference sequence). The CDR3 extends over 15 amino acids. The CDR3 coding sequence is TGCAGTGCTAGAGGGGCTGACAGGGGGACCACTGAAGCTTTCTTT. Translated: CSARGADRGTTEAFF.

This clonotype was recorded many times. This chain uses TRBV6-5 with TRBJ2-3; D is unresolved. CDR3 size: 15 residues. V was shortened by 1 base and J by 4 bases, with 12 bases between the two germline ends. The germline V gene has CDR1 MNHEY and CDR2 SVGAGI. Here the CDR3 reads CASSYLPSLADTQYF. CDR3 DNA sequence: TGTGCCAGCAGTTACTTGCCTAGTTTAGCAGATACGCAGTATTTT.

This clonotype was picked up many times. The chain couples TRBV7-9 to TRBJ1-1; D might be TRBD1 (5 bases). The germline V gene has CDR1 SEHNR and CDR2 FQNEAQ (reference sequence). Trimming cost V 3 bases and J 1 base, with 12 bases left between them. The CDR3 runs 15 residues. CDR3 region: CASSFFGGTNTEAFF. The CDR3 DNA is TGTGCCAGCAGCTTTTTTGGGGGAACGAACACTGAAGCTTTCTTT.

The rearrangement links TRBV27 to TRBJ1-2, with 10 nucleotides matching TRBD1. The CDR3 spans 13 residues. V was clipped by 3 bases and J by 9 bases; unmatched bases: 4. Germline-derived CDR1 and CDR2 are MNHEY and SMNVEV (reference sequence). CDR3 amino acids: CASSFGTGESYTF. The CDR3 DNA is TGTGCCAGCAGTTTCGGGACAGGGGAAAGCTACACCTTC.

This clonotype was detected only a few times. The genes are TRBV6-1 and TRBJ2-5; D is unclear. V was trimmed by 5 bases and J by 4 bases, leaving 14 bases between them. The CDR3 runs to 14 residues. Germline values: CDR1 MNHNS, CDR2 SASEGT. The CDR3 DNA reads as TGTGCCAGCAGTTATCAAGGGAATGGAGAGACCCAGTACTTC. This sequence encodes CASSYQGNGETQYF.

This clonotype was detected only a few times. V gene TRBV19 combines with J gene TRBJ2-1, with unresolved D. CDR3 length: 14 amino acids. V dropped 3 bases and J dropped 7 bases, with 13 bases sitting between them. CDR1 is LNHDA and CDR2 is SQIVND in the germline V gene (reference sequence). The CDR3 spells CASSINFPGNEQFF. For the CDR3, the DNA is TGTGCCAGTAGTATTAACTTCCCTGGGAATGAGCAGTTCTTC.

This clonotype was seen just once. The chain links TRBV28 to TRBJ1-1; no definite D call. Germline loops: CDR1 MDHEN, CDR2 SYDVKM. This CDR3 is 16 amino acids long. V lost 4 bases, J lost 3 bases, and 18 bases lay in between. The CDR3 DNA reads as TGTGCCAGCAGTTCTCCTTCGATAGTCCGGCACACTGAAGCTTTCTTT. This translates into CASSSPSIVRHTEAFF.

The sample holds many counts of this clonotype. The chain carries TRBV5-1 and TRBJ2-3; D not certain. Germline values: CDR1 SGHRS, CDR2 YFSETQ. V was clipped by 2 bases and J by 4 bases, with 11 bases between them. This CDR3 spans 14 amino acids. CDR3 sequence reads: CASSLSGYADTQYF. As DNA, the CDR3 is TGCGCCAGCAGCTTATCTGGGTACGCAGATACGCAGTATTTT.

This clonotype occurred a few times. The chain uses TRBV6-2 or TRBV6-3 and TRBJ1-4, with 7 nucleotides matching TRBD1. Unmatched junction bases numbered 5, after V lost 0 bases and J lost 7 bases. The CDR3 is 15 amino acids. Germline V gives CDR1 MNHEY, CDR2 SVGEGT. CDR3 in DNA: TGTGCCAGCAGTTACTCAAGGGGGCTCGGTGAAAAACTGTTTTTT. It is translated as CASSYSRGLGEKLFF.

The chain carries TRBV27 and TRBJ2-2; D is undetermined. Per the germline V gene, CDR1 is MNHEY and CDR2 is SMNVEV (reference sequence). The CDR3 contains 15 residues. The V end was cut by 3 bases, the J end by 4 bases, with 12 bases between. CDR3 region: CASSFGDITTGELFF. DNA for the CDR3: TGTGCCAGCAGTTTTGGTGACATTACCACCGGGGAGCTGTTTTTT.

This clonotype was found many times. V gene TRBV3-1 combines with J gene TRBJ1-1; tentatively, D is TRBD1 (6 bases). This CDR3 has 13 amino acids. Per the germline V gene, CDR1 is LGHDT and CDR2 is YNNKEL (reference sequence). V lost 10 bases and J 4 bases, leaving 16 bases between the germline ends. CDR3 DNA sequence: TGTGCCACCCAGGACAGCTGGACCACTGAAGCTTTCTTT. Translating gives CATQDSWTTEAFF.

In this sample, this clonotype turned up a few times. The rearrangement uses TRBV5-5 and TRBJ1-4, with D possibly TRBD1 on 6 matching bases. The germline V gene has CDR1 SGHKS and CDR2 YYEKEE (reference sequence). CDR3 length equals 14 residues. V lost 4 bases, J lost 5 bases, and 12 bases lay in between. The CDR3 loop is CASSMDRANEKLFF. DNA of the CDR3: TGTGCCAGCAGCATGGACAGAGCAAATGAAAAACTGTTTTTT.

This clonotype was detected many times. The chain recombines TRBV2 with TRBJ2-1, with 12 bases identical to TRBD1. Per the germline V gene, CDR1 is SNHLY and CDR2 is FYNNEI. This CDR3 has 16 amino acids. V shed 3 bases, J shed 4 bases, and the junction held 4 bases outside the gene matches. CDR3 sequence: CASSDGTGGLYNEQFF. CDR3 coding DNA: TGTGCCAGCAGTGATGGGACAGGGGGCCTATACAATGAGCAGTTCTTC.

This clonotype occurred many times. The rearrangement uses TRBV6-1 and TRBJ2-2; tentatively, D is TRBD1 or TRBD2 (5 bases each). CDR1 and CDR2 (germline): MNHNS, SASEGT. This CDR3 spans 14 amino acids. V lost 8 bases and J lost 3, with 13 bases in between. The CDR3 loop is CASGGRGDTGELFF. CDR3 nucleotides: TGTGCCAGCGGGGGAAGAGGGGACACCGGGGAGCTGTTTTTT.

In this sample, this clonotype turned up many times. The V and J genes are TRBV18 and TRBJ2-3; 11 bases are shared with TRBD2. Germline trimming cut 3 bases from V and 0 bases from J; bases unmatched to any gene: 2. The germline V gene encodes CDR1 KGHSH and CDR2 LQKENI. There are 16 residues in the CDR3. The CDR3 protein is CASSPTSGGSTDTQYF. The CDR3 DNA reads TGTGCCAGCTCACCTACTAGCGGGGGAAGCACAGATACGCAGTATTTT.

This clonotype was observed a few times. The chain carries TRBV20-1 and TRBJ2-2; the match to TRBD2 covers 8 bases. Germline V gives CDR1 DFQATT, CDR2 SNEGSKA (reference sequence). There are 14 residues in the CDR3. The trim removed 4 bases at V and 5 bases at J, leaving 6 bases unmatched. As DNA, the CDR3 is TGCAGTGCTAACCGCGGGGGGCGAACCGGGGAGCTGTTTTTT. Encoded protein: CSANRGGRTGELFF.

This clonotype was seen at least ten times. This sequence joins TRBV7-9 and TRBJ2-3; D perhaps matches TRBD2 (7 bases). The germline gives CDR1 SEHNR, CDR2 FQNEAQ (reference sequence). The CDR3 extends over 13 amino acids. The germline V and J ends were trimmed by 10 bases and 4 bases, with 15 bases remaining between them. CDR3 amino acids: CATAEGGADTQYF. In nucleotides, the CDR3 is TGTGCCACCGCCGAAGGGGGGGCAGATACGCAGTATTTT.

This clonotype was picked up a small number of times. The chain has TRBV5-1 and TRBJ2-5; maybe TRBD1 (6 bases). V dropped 0 bases and J dropped 2 bases, with 23 bases sitting between them. Germline lookup yields CDR1 SGHRS and CDR2 YFSETQ. The CDR3 runs to 19 residues. The CDR3 region has the DNA TGCGCCAGCAGCTTGGGTGTGGGGGCCCAGGCAACGGCACAAGAGACCCAGTACTTC. This sequence encodes CASSLGVGAQATAQETQYF. Combining the CDR3 with reference TRBV5-1 and TRBJ2-5 gives the whole variable domain KAGVTQTPRYLIKTRGQQVTLSCSPISGHRSVSWYQQTPGQGLQFLFEYFSETQRNKGNFPGRFSGRQFSNSRSEMNVSTLELGDSALYLCASSLGVGAQATAQETQYFGPGTRLLVL.

The chain couples TRBV10-3 to TRBJ2-2; D unclear. Between the trimmed V and J ends, which lost 4 bases and 2 bases, there was a span of 8 bases. The CDR3 length is 14 residues. CDR1 and CDR2 from the germline V gene are ENHRY and SYGVKD. DNA for the CDR3: TGTGCCATCAGTGGGAATCCAAACACCGGGGAGCTGTTTTTT. Translated, it gives CAISGNPNTGELFF.

This clonotype was observed many times. V usage is TRBV2 and J usage is TRBJ1-1; D gene ambiguous. Trimming took off 11 bases at V and 1 base at J, with 8 bases between the two ends. The CDR3 is 11 amino acids. Germline-derived CDR1 and CDR2 are SNHLY and FYNNEI. The CDR3 protein is CAVVGNTEAFF. CDR3 nucleotides: TGTGCCGTTGTGGGGAACACTGAAGCTTTCTTT. Combining the CDR3 with reference TRBV2 and TRBJ1-1 gives the whole variable domain EPEVTQTPSHQVTQMGQEVILRCVPISNHLYFYWYRQILGQKVEFLVSFYNNEISEKSEIFDDQFSVERPDGSNFTLKIRSTKLEDSAMYFCAVVGNTEAFFGQGTRLTVV.

The count of this clonotype is one. The chain carries TRBV3-1 and TRBJ2-2; no clear D. The length of the CDR3 is 15 residues. V was clipped by 1 base and J by 0 bases, with 6 bases between them. The germline gives CDR1 LGHDT, CDR2 YNNKEL (reference sequence). The DNA of the CDR3 is TGTGCCAGCAGCCAAGCGGCGGCGAACACCGGGGAGCTGTTTTTT. Protein sequence: CASSQAAANTGELFF.

The chain joins TRBV14 to TRBJ2-5; D is unclear. Germline CDR1 and CDR2: SGHDN and FVKESK. The CDR3 covers 15 residues. V lost 4 bases and J 7 bases, leaving 19 bases between the germline ends. The CDR3 DNA follows: TGTGCCAGCAGCCGACGGAACCAGCCACCAATGACCCAGTACTTC. Its protein product is CASSRRNQPPMTQYF.

This clonotype was picked up a small number of times. The chain combines TRBV13 with TRBJ1-1, with TRBD1 as a possible D gene (5 bases). This CDR3 comprises 14 residues. Trimming cost V 0 bases and J 7 bases, with 12 bases left between them. Per the germline V gene, CDR1 is PRHDT and CDR2 is FYEKMQ (reference sequence). The CDR3 loop is CASSLGSTQGEAFF. The DNA for the CDR3 is TGTGCCAGCAGCTTAGGATCGACGCAGGGTGAAGCTTTCTTT.